The rows below give T cell receptor beta chains drawn from one sample of a study of CD8+ T cells in alopecia areata. Generated by immunoSEQ multiplex PCR, the TCRdb table keeps only in-frame clones and is missing some. This table holds approximately 170,000 clones, less than 70% found once. The material sequenced was CD4+ T cells sorted from blood, taken at week 24, from a patient treated with tofacitinib. These receptors were taken from a human donor with alopecia areata. Each CDR3 is given with its conserved first and last residue. D genes are given only for firm matches. Size values are once, few and many counts, or a class for expanded clones, and some rows have none.

J | V | size | D | CDR3 | DNA
TRBJ1-1 | TRBV7-9 | . | . | CASSLVSGNTEAFF | TGTGCCAGCAGCTTAGTATCAGGGAACACTGAAGCTTTCTTT
TRBJ2-6 | TRBV7-6 | few | . | CASSLGSFNSGANVLTF | TGTGCCAGCAGCTTAGGGTCTTTCAACTCTGGGGCCAACGTCCTGACTTTC
TRBJ1-2 | TRBV15 | . | TRBD1 | CATSREGQGIGGYTF | TGTGCCACCAGCAGAGAGGGACAGGGGATCGGTGGCTACACCTTC
TRBJ1-6 | TRBV23-1 | . | TRBD1 | CASSQSPRGNSPLHF | TGCGCCAGCAGTCAATCCCCCAGGGGGAATTCACCCCTCCACTTT
TRBJ2-1 | TRBV28 | . | TRBD2 | CASSLKRGGWYNEQFF | TGTGCCAGCAGTTTAAAGCGGGGGGGTTGGTACAATGAGCAGTTCTTC
TRBJ2-1 | TRBV11-3 | . | . | CASSFWGNEQFF | TGTGCCAGCAGCTTTTGGGGCAATGAGCAGTTCTTC
TRBJ2-7 | TRBV5-1 | . | . | CASSIDSRNYEQYF | TGCGCCAGCAGCATAGACAGCCGGAACTACGAGCAGTACTTC
TRBJ2-5 | TRBV18 | . | . | CASSPRGEETQYF | TGTGCCAGCTCACCACGAGGGGAGGAGACCCAGTACTTC
TRBJ1-2 | TRBV4-2 | . | TRBD1 | CASSQLTGRDGYTF | TGTGCCAGCAGCCAACTGACAGGGCGTGACGGCTACACCTTC
TRBJ2-5 | TRBV7-2 | . | . | CASSLILARETQYF | TGTGCCAGCAGCTTAATTCTAGCGCGGGAGACCCAGTACTTC
TRBJ1-6 | TRBV15 | . | TRBD1 | CATSRLTGSNSPLHF | TGTGCCACCAGCAGATTGACAGGGAGTAATTCACCCCTCCACTTT
TRBJ2-1 | TRBV30 | . | . | CAWSQGLRRLFF | TGTGCCTGGAGCCAGGGACTTAGGCGGCTGTTCTTC
TRBJ2-7 | TRBV30 | . | . | CAWSVGSSYEQYF | TGTGCCTGGAGTGTAGGGAGCTCCTACGAGCAGTACTTC
TRBJ1-4 | TRBV7-2 | once | . | CASSSGPLNEKLFF | TGTGCCAGCAGCTCCGGGCCACTAAATGAAAAACTGTTTTTT
TRBJ2-3 | TRBV4-2 | few | . | CASSQAFAGGDTDTQYF | TGTGCCAGCAGCCAAGCGTTCGCCGGCGGGGACACAGATACGCAGTATTTT
TRBJ1-2 | TRBV29-1 | . | . | CSVHSAGWDGYTF | TGCAGCGTCCATTCGGCAGGGTGGGATGGCTACACCTTC
TRBJ2-2 | TRBV30 | . | . | CAWSVFGQGDGELFF | TGTGCCTGGAGTGTCTTCGGGCAGGGAGACGGGGAGCTGTTTTTT
TRBJ2-3 | TRBV7-3 | . | . | CASSLTPSRTDTQYF | TGTGCCAGCAGCTTAACGCCTAGCCGGACAGATACGCAGTATTTT
TRBJ1-5 | TRBV15 | few | . | CATSRVAQPQHF | TGTGCCACCAGCAGAGTGGCTCAGCCCCAGCATTTT
TRBJ1-5 | TRBV25-1 | . | . | CASSESNQPQHF | TGTGCCAGCAGTGAATCTAATCAGCCCCAGCATTTT
TRBJ2-7 | TRBV13 | . | . | CASSLGGYITYEQYF | TGTGCCAGCAGCTTAGGAGGATACATCACCTACGAGCAGTACTTC
TRBJ2-4 | TRBV29-1 | few | . | CSVEDLEDQVYF | TGCAGCGTTGAAGATTTGGAGGACCAGGTATACTTC
TRBJ2-2 | TRBV5-1 | . | . | CASSLEVSPLIHTGELFF | TGCGCCAGCAGCTTGGAGGTCTCCCCCTTAATTCACACCGGGGAGCTGTTTTTT
TRBJ1-2 | TRBV28 | . | . | CASSERTASYTF | TGTGCCAGCAGTGAGCGGACAGCGTCCTACACCTTC
TRBJ1-2 | TRBV7-2 | . | . | CASSLGGSNYGYTF | TGTGCCAGCAGCTTGGGGGGCAGTAACTATGGCTACACCTTC
TRBJ1-2 | TRBV25-1 | . | TRBD1 | CASRDRVFNGYTF | TGTGCCAGCAGGGACAGGGTATTCAATGGCTACACCTTC
TRBJ1-2 | TRBV5-1 | . | . | CASRNPGGNGYTF | TGCGCCAGCAGAAATCCCGGGGGCAATGGCTACACCTTC
TRBJ1-5 | TRBV30 | . | . | CAWSVRGNQPQHF | TGTGCCTGGAGTGTACGAGGCAATCAGCCCCAGCATTTT
TRBJ2-5 | TRBV6-1 | . | TRBD2 | CASSEGRRGETQYF | TGTGCCAGCAGTGAAGGAAGGCGGGGGGAGACCCAGTACTTC
TRBJ1-3 | TRBV11-2 | . | . | CASSLSEASGNTIYF | TGTGCCAGCAGCTTATCCGAGGCCTCTGGAAACACCATATATTTT
TRBJ1-4 | TRBV29-1 | . | TRBD1 | CSVEETGTGAEKLFF | TGCAGCGTGGAAGAAACCGGGACAGGGGCTGAAAAACTGTTTTTT
TRBJ1-3 | TRBV30 | . | . | CAWSLTGPSGNAIYF | TGTGCCTGGAGCCTAACAGGACCCTCTGGAAACGCCATATATTTT
TRBJ2-7 | TRBV11-1 | . | . | CASSVSGGPPVEQYF | TGTGCCAGCAGCGTATCGGGTGGACCTCCGGTCGAGCAGTACTTC
TRBJ2-1 | TRBV5-1 | . | TRBD1 | CASTSQGPYNEQFF | TGCGCCAGCACCTCACAGGGGCCCTACAATGAGCAGTTCTTC
TRBJ2-4 | TRBV7-3 | few | . | CASSLDFKGIQYF | TGTGCCAGCAGCTTAGATTTCAAGGGCATTCAGTACTTC
TRBJ2-2 | TRBV15 | . | . | CATRAGWTGELFF | TGTGCCACCAGAGCAGGGTGGACCGGGGAGCTGTTTTTT
TRBJ1-1 | TRBV27 | . | . | CASRKVGNTEAFF | TGTGCCAGCAGGAAGGTAGGGAACACTGAAGCTTTCTTT
TRBJ1-2 | TRBV19 | few | . | CASSTPGTTNYGYTF | TGTGCCAGTAGTACACCAGGGACCACTAACTATGGCTACACCTTC
TRBJ2-7 | TRBV5-6 | . | . | CASSFYQVYSYEQYF | TGTGCCAGCAGCTTTTACCAGGTATATTCCTACGAGCAGTACTTC
TRBJ2-5 | TRBV10-3 | . | TRBD2 | CAITGGPKETQYF | TGTGCCATCACGGGGGGGCCAAAGGAGACCCAGTACTTC
TRBJ1-2 | TRBV14 | . | . | CASSQFRGTNAGYTF | TGTGCCAGCAGCCAGTTCAGGGGCACAAACGCTGGCTACACCTTC
TRBJ1-4 | TRBV5-1 | . | . | CASSSGPYEKLFF | TGCGCCAGCAGCTCTGGGCCATATGAAAAACTGTTTTTT
TRBJ2-3 | TRBV5-1 | few | . | CASSFGIGADTQYF | TGCGCCAGCAGCTTTGGCATCGGGGCAGATACGCAGTATTTT
TRBJ2-4 | TRBV30 | . | . | CAWTGLAKNIQYF | TGTGCCTGGACAGGCCTTGCCAAAAACATTCAGTACTTC
TRBJ1-3 | TRBV29-1 | . | . | CSVTGGGVDTIYF | TGCAGCGTTACCGGAGGGGGAGTAGACACCATATATTTT
TRBJ2-7 | TRBV29-1 | . | TRBD2 | CSVAAGGLEQYF | TGCAGCGTTGCGGCGGGGGGGCTTGAGCAGTACTTC
TRBJ2-3 | TRBV14 | . | . | CASSPPGGLRTDTQYF | TGTGCCAGCAGCCCTCCGGGCGGGTTACGCACAGATACGCAGTATTTT
TRBJ2-3 | TRBV9 | . | . | CASSVDRPGDTQYF | TGTGCCAGCAGCGTAGACAGGCCTGGGGATACGCAGTATTTT
TRBJ2-3 | TRBV9 | . | . | CASSVEGGPPDTQYF | TGTGCCAGCAGCGTAGAAGGAGGGCCCCCAGATACGCAGTATTTT
TRBJ2-3 | TRBV7-9 | . | TRBD1 | CASSLPGQVGTQYF | TGTGCCAGCAGCCTCCCGGGACAGGTTGGGACGCAGTATTTT
TRBJ1-5 | TRBV2 | . | . | CASSSVTGQPQHF | TGTGCCAGCAGTTCGGTCACCGGGCAGCCCCAGCATTTT
TRBJ1-5 | TRBV29-1 | . | . | CSVGAAGGTQHF | TGCAGCGTTGGGGCCGCAGGTGGGACCCAGCATTTT
TRBJ2-2 | TRBV7-2 | . | TRBD2 | CASSLPSGGPTGELFF | TGTGCCAGCAGCTTACCTAGCGGGGGGCCCACCGGGGAGCTGTTTTTT
TRBJ1-5 | TRBV27 | few | . | CASKPPGIDQPQHF | TGTGCCAGCAAACCTCCCGGAATAGATCAGCCCCAGCATTTT
TRBJ2-5 | TRBV10-2 | . | TRBD2 | CASSGTSGAPQETQYF | TGCGCCAGCAGCGGGACTAGCGGGGCCCCACAAGAGACCCAGTACTTC